The 3 T cell receptor beta chains below all came from one sample that was sequenced in a study of identical twins' blood T cells. MiXCR, run by TCRdb on the 5' RACE reads, gives a single entry per CDR3 protein. This table holds fewer than 450,000 distinct CDR3 sequences, over 25% found once. The sequenced sample was PBMCs. Source of these receptors: a woman aged 18-50 years in good health.

This clonotype occurred a few times. CDR3 DNA sequence: TGTGCCAGCAGTGTGAGGGCCTCACCCCTCCACTTT. Protein sequence: CASSVRASPLHF. The V call is TRBV28, the J call TRBJ1-6, with D unresolved. Germline loops: CDR1 MDHEN, CDR2 SYDVKM. The CDR3 extends over 12 amino acids. Trimming took 5 bases from V and 10 from J, leaving 9 bases between them.

In the case of this clonotype: A read error may account for a junction end that differs from germline. V and J are TRBV12-3 or TRBV12-4 and TRBJ1-5; 7 bases are a match to TRBD1. The CDR3 runs 14 residues. The CDR3 loop reads CTSAAGQLSSAQHF. CDR3 coding DNA: TGTACCAGCGCCGCGGGACAGCTATCATCTGCCCAGCATTTT.

This clonotype was seen a handful of times. The rearrangement joins TRBV6-5 to TRBJ1-5; the D is unclear. The CDR3 spans 13 residues. Per the germline V gene, CDR1 is MNHEY and CDR2 is SVGAGI. Trimming removed 7 bases from V and 6 bases from J, with 13 bases in between. In DNA, the CDR3 is TGTGCCAGCACCTGGGGAGAGGGTCAGCCCCAGCATTTT. Its protein is CASTWGEGQPQHF.